The TCR beta chain under discussion was sequenced for a study of blood T cells in healthy people across ages. Study-level points and caveats: Among T cells, TCR beta diversity per million cells dropped roughly linearly as age rose.

Primed by a sample-barcoded 5' primer and a J-beta primer mix, a second PCR proceeded for 7 to 11 cycles. TCRdb reanalysed the 5' RACE reads using MiXCR and keeps one entry per CDR3 protein. The data hold about 970,000 distinct CDR3 sequences, with just over 50% observed a single time. Of note for this clonotype: No antigen is known for it.

Each donor's blood draw was approximately 10 milliliters of peripheral blood. The total RNA that was extracted per sample amounted to at least 5 micrograms. Germline loops: CDR1 LNHNV, CDR2 YYDKDF (reference sequence). Trimming took off 5 bases at V and 4 bases at J, with 16 bases between the two ends. The CDR3 totals 15 residues. V gene TRBV15 combines with J gene TRBJ2-3; the D gene is possibly TRBD2 (5 bases). The sequence was collected from a woman aged 55-69 years in good health. Input material: blood. The DNA for the CDR3 is TGTGCCACCAGCGCTCGTCTAGGGAGTTCAGATACGCAGTATTTT. Translated: CATSARLGSSDTQYF.